One and the same sample provided the 8 T cell receptor beta chains below, sequenced in a study of cytomegalovirus exposure and HLA in healthy donors. The PCR made use of 60 Vbeta and 13 Jbeta primers. Sequencing was performed with immunoSEQ multiplex PCR; in TCRdb, only in-frame clones are kept and a portion is missing. The sample totals 200,000 to 250,000 clones. The sequencing input was PBMCs. These receptors all stem from a woman aged 30 to 39 in good health and CMV-seropositive.

The V call is TRBV7-9, the J call TRBJ1-6; D is possibly TRBD1 (6 bases). There are 14 residues in the CDR3. V lost 2 bases, J lost 11 bases, and 13 bases lay in between. Per the germline V gene, CDR1 is SEHNR and CDR2 is FQNEAQ (reference sequence). The CDR3 DNA sequence: TGTGCCAGCAGCTTAACACAGGGCACCCCACCCCTCCACTTT. Amino acids: CASSLTQGTPPLHF. Based on the CDR3 plus reference TRBV7-9 and TRBJ1-6, the full variable domain is DTGVSQNPRHKITKRGQNVTFRCDPISEHNRLYWYRQTLGQGPEFLTYFQNEAQLEKSRLLSDRFSAERPKGSFSTLEIQRTEQGDSAMYLCASSLTQGTPPLHFGNGTRLTVT.

This chain connects TRBV27 to TRBJ1-4, with D hard to call. In germline, CDR1 is MNHEY, CDR2 SMNVEV (reference sequence). The CDR3 spans 15 residues. V was pared by 3 bases and J by 0 bases, with 8 bases between. DNA for the CDR3: TGTGCCAGCAGTTTGCGAGAGCCAACTAATGAAAAACTGTTTTTT. It codes for CASSLREPTNEKLFF. The full variable domain, rest sourced from reference TRBV27 and TRBJ1-4, is EAQVTQNPRYLITVTGKKLTVTCSQNMNHEYMSWYRQDPGLGLRQIYYSMNVEVTDKGDVPEGYKVSRKEKRNFPLILESPSPNQTSLYFCASSLREPTNEKLFFGSGTQLSVL.

This chain connects TRBV25-1 to TRBJ2-7; D uncertain. V was trimmed by 3 bases and J by 3 bases, leaving 9 bases between them. Germline-derived CDR1 and CDR2 are MGHDK and SYGVNS. The CDR3 extends over 13 amino acids. The CDR3 region is CASSDRIHYEQYF. In nucleotides, the CDR3 is TGTGCCAGCAGTGACAGAATTCACTACGAGCAGTACTTC.

This chain uses TRBV20-1 with TRBJ1-1, with D maybe TRBD1 (5 bases). Germline CDR1 reads DFQATT; CDR2 reads SNEGSKA (reference sequence). The CDR3 contains 11 residues. The CDR3 loop is CRTALNTEAFF. CDR3 nucleotides: TGCAGGACAGCCCTGAACACTGAAGCTTTCTTT.

The chain has TRBV6-6 and TRBJ2-1, with 13 bases aligning to TRBD2. This CDR3 is built from 15 residues. Germline trimming cut 5 bases from V and 10 bases from J; bases unmatched to any gene: 8. CDR1 and CDR2 from the germline V gene are MNHNY and SVGAGI (reference sequence). Written as DNA, the CDR3 is TGTGCCAGCAGTACCGGACTAGCGGGAGCTCGGGAGCAGTTCTTC. It translates to CASSTGLAGAREQFF.

The gene calls are TRBV2 and TRBJ1-2; the match to TRBD1 covers 9 bases. There are 14 residues in the CDR3. V lost 5 bases, J lost 5 bases, and 6 bases stayed unmatched. The germline CDR1 and CDR2 sequences are SNHLY and FYNNEI. The CDR3, as DNA: TGTGCCAGCAGTCCTGACAGGGGGAGTTATGGCTACACCTTC. Translated: CASSPDRGSYGYTF. Full variable domain (outside the CDR3, taken from reference TRBV2 and TRBJ1-2): EPEVTQTPSHQVTQMGQEVILRCVPISNHLYFYWYRQILGQKVEFLVSFYNNEISEKSEIFDDQFSVERPDGSNFTLKIRSTKLEDSAMYFCASSPDRGSYGYTFGSGTRLTVV.

The CDR3 spells CASSHPETASSYEQYF. CDR3 coding DNA: TGCGCCAGCAGTCATCCCGAGACAGCCAGCTCCTACGAGCAGTACTTC. J is TRBJ2-7 and V is TRBV23-1; possibly TRBD1 for D (5 bases). TRBV23-1 is noted as an ORF with a role that remains uncertain. This CDR3 spans 16 amino acids. V lost 3 bases and J 0 bases, leaving 15 bases between the germline ends.

This chain links TRBV7-2 with TRBJ2-3; D perhaps matches TRBD1 (5 bases). Deletions cut 5 bases from V and 6 bases from J, with 15 bases between. Germline V gene sequence: CDR1 SGHTA, CDR2 FQGNSA. This CDR3 spans 14 amino acids. CDR3 nucleotide sequence: TGTGCCAGCAGCCCACCCCAGGGTCGGGATACGCAGTATTTT. This translates into CASSPPQGRDTQYF.